Only a few counts were recorded for the clone carrying this T cell receptor beta chain. The antigen is unknown. Sequence at one end of the junction differs from germline and may be a read error. The CDR3 is made up of 16 amino acids. From germline, CDR1 is MNHEY and CDR2 SVGAGI. This record belongs to a study of T cells in Graves' hyperthyroidism and ophthalmopathy. Study details: At initial diagnosis, before any treatment had begun, peripheral blood was obtained.

Study results and limitations: Within blood appeared most thyroid clonotypes that had expanded above 0.001.

Researchers amplified the TCR beta CDR3 regions from RNA transcripts. The HTBI primer set drove a first-round RT-PCR of the TCR CDR3. TCRdb re-called the multiplex PCR reads through MiXCR, storing one row per CDR3 protein. The sample consists of about 690,000 distinct CDR3 sequences, 17% of them appearing once. Hyperthyroidism patients were newly diagnosed, had disease duration under 2 months, and were aged 18 to 65 years. Out of less than 12 ml of fresh peripheral blood came the PBMCs. This TCR was sampled from a man in his forties or fifties with Graves' hyperthyroidism. The sequenced sample consisted of blood. The chain uses TRBV6-5 and TRBJ1-6; 10 bases are a match to TRBD1. DNA for the CDR3: TGTGCCAGCAGTTACTCGGGACAGGGGAGTAATTCACACCTCCACTTT. The encoded protein is CASSYSGQGSNSHLHF.